The 21 T cell receptor beta chains presented below share a single source sample, sequenced in a study of blood T cell repertoires in COVID-19. Here immunoSEQ multiplex PCR was the method, and the copy in TCRdb shows in-frame clones only, minus some. The sample has hundreds of thousands of clones; 88% are singletons. The sequenced sample was peripheral blood. The receptors originated from a woman between 50 and 59 years old with active or convalescent COVID-19.

For this clone: Other nucleotide sequences from this sample produce the same CDR3. V is TRBV7-2 and J is TRBJ1-5; D is unresolved. The V end lost 1 base, the J end lost 2 bases, and 6 bases lay between the germline ends. The germline V gene has CDR1 SGHTA and CDR2 FQGNSA. The CDR3 has 14 amino acids. CDR3 bases: TGTGCCAGCAGCTTAGTGGGCGGCAATCAGCCCCAGCATTTT. Translation: CASSLVGGNQPQHF. Looking up the rest from reference TRBV7-2 and TRBJ1-5 gives the full variable domain: GAGVSQSPSNKVTEKGKDVELRCDPISGHTALYWYRQSLGQGLEFLIYFQGNSAPDKSGLPSDRFSAERTGGSVSTLTIQRTQQEDSAVYLCASSLVGGNQPQHFGDGTRLSIL.

Note on this clone: The same CDR3 arises from other DNA sequences in this sample as well. The rearrangement joins TRBV19 to TRBJ1-1; 7 bases are shared with TRBD1. V lost 3 bases, J lost 0 bases, and 4 bases stayed unmatched. The CDR3 consists of 15 residues. Germline CDR1 and CDR2: LNHDA and SQIVND (reference sequence). For the CDR3, the DNA is TGTGCCAGTAGTATTGGGGGGACAGTGAACACTGAAGCTTTCTTT. Encoded protein: CASSIGGTVNTEAFF.

V gene TRBV9 combines with J gene TRBJ1-2, with D maybe TRBD1 (5 bases). CDR1 and CDR2 from the germline V gene are SGDLS and YYNGEE. CDR3 size: 16 residues. The V end lost 1 base, the J end lost 3 bases, and 16 bases lay between the germline ends. CDR3 nucleotides: TGTGCCAGCAGCGTAAGTCAGGGTCGAGATTACTATGGCTACACCTTC. This sequence encodes CASSVSQGRDYYGYTF. Using reference TRBV9 and TRBJ1-2 for the parts outside the CDR3, the full variable domain is DSGVTQTPKHLITATGQRVTLRCSPRSGDLSVYWYQQSLDQGLQFLIQYYNGEERAKGNILERFSAQQFPDLHSELNLSSLELGDSALYFCASSVSQGRDYYGYTFGSGTRLTVV.

The CDR3 sequence: CASSVTSDGRGLDEQYF. The CDR3 coding sequence is TGTGCCAGCAGCGTAACCTCCGACGGGCGGGGGTTGGACGAGCAGTACTTC. This chain connects TRBV9 to TRBJ2-7; TRBD2 aligns across 7 bases. CDR3 length equals 17 residues. Germline assignment: CDR1 SGDLS and CDR2 YYNGEE. With V trimmed by 1 base and J by 5 bases, 15 bases remained unmatched.

The CDR3 is CASSPTLGNQPQHF. CDR3 sequence (DNA): TGTGCCAGCTCACCGACTTTGGGCAATCAGCCCCAGCATTTT. This chain uses TRBV18 with TRBJ1-5, with D unclear. V was clipped by 3 bases and J by 2 bases, with 8 bases between them. The CDR3 runs to 14 residues. Looked up from germline, CDR1 is KGHSH and CDR2 is LQKENI.

The chain links TRBV7-2 to TRBJ2-7, with TRBD2 matching 8 bases. Germline V lookup: CDR1 SGHTA, CDR2 FQGNSA. The CDR3 runs 15 residues. V was clipped by 1 base and J by 4 bases; unmatched bases: 6. The CDR3 loop reads CASSLGAGGSYEQYF. The CDR3, as DNA: TGTGCCAGCAGCTTAGGGGCGGGGGGATCTTACGAGCAGTACTTC.

The chain links TRBV25-1 to TRBJ2-5; weak D call: TRBD2 (6 bases). Germline loops: CDR1 MGHDK, CDR2 SYGVNS. This CDR3 region has 14 residues. The V gene lost 1 base and the J gene lost 8 bases, with 14 bases spanning the gap. As DNA, the CDR3 is TGTGCCAGCAGTGAATCCCGGGAGCTAGATACCCAGTACTTC. Translating gives CASSESRELDTQYF.

The rearrangement uses TRBV19 and TRBJ1-1; TRBD1 might be the D (5 bases). Germline values: CDR1 LNHDA, CDR2 SQIVND (reference sequence). The CDR3 runs to 13 residues. V dropped 8 bases and J dropped 0 bases, with 10 bases sitting between them. This chain's CDR3 is CASVRQLNTEAFF. DNA of the CDR3: TGTGCCAGTGTTAGACAGCTGAACACTGAAGCTTTCTTT.

The genes are TRBV19 and TRBJ1-3; no firm D call. Germline V gene sequence: CDR1 LNHDA, CDR2 SQIVND (reference sequence). The V gene lost 9 bases and the J gene lost 3 bases, with 3 bases spanning the gap. This CDR3 contains 10 residues. Here the CDR3 DNA reads TGTGCCAGCAGTGGAAACACCATATATTTT. It specifies CASSGNTIYF.

The chain employs TRBV7-6 and TRBJ2-1; no firm D call. The CDR3 length is 16 residues. Germline V lookup: CDR1 SGHVS, CDR2 FNYEAQ. V was trimmed by 5 bases and J by 0 bases, leaving 14 bases between them. The CDR3 protein is CASSAATPSSYNEQFF. In DNA, the CDR3 is TGTGCCAGCAGCGCAGCGACTCCGAGCTCCTACAATGAGCAGTTCTTC.

This clone turned up a few times. CDR3 nucleotide sequence: TGTGCCAGCTCACCATTGTCTTTATCCTACGAGCAGTACTTC. It translates to CASSPLSLSYEQYF. The chain is built from TRBV18 and TRBJ2-7, with D unclear. With 2 bases removed from V and 1 base from J, the gap between germline ends came to 9 bases. Germline CDR1 is KGHSH and CDR2 is LQKENI. CDR3 length: 14 residues.

The rearrangement joins TRBV4-1 to TRBJ1-3; no clear D. The CDR3 covers 15 residues. Germline V CDR1 and CDR2: MGHRA, YSYEKL. Between the trimmed V and J ends, which lost 1 base and 4 bases, there was a span of 11 bases. The CDR3 sequence: CASSQVRSSGNTIYF. The CDR3, as DNA: TGCGCCAGCAGCCAAGTTCGGTCGTCGGGAAACACCATATATTTT.

A remark on this clone: This sample also contains other DNA sequences that code for the same CDR3. This sequence joins TRBV5-1 and TRBJ1-4; D is perhaps TRBD1 (5 bases). Trimming removed 2 bases at V and 3 bases at J, with 8 bases between. This CDR3 is 14 amino acids long. CDR1 is SGHRS, CDR2 YFSETQ, per germline. The CDR3 region has the DNA TGCGCCAGCAGCTTTGGGGGGTCTAATGAAAAACTGTTTTTT. Amino acids: CASSFGGSNEKLFF.

V gene TRBV19 combines with J gene TRBJ1-1, with D perhaps TRBD1 (5 bases). Germline V gene data show CDR1 as LNHDA and CDR2 as SQIVND (reference sequence). The germline V and J ends were trimmed by 3 bases and 3 bases, with 17 bases remaining between them. The CDR3 has 16 amino acids. Here the CDR3 DNA reads TGTGCCAGTAGTATCTATGGGGCGGCGGATGACACTGAAGCTTTCTTT. Residues: CASSIYGAADDTEAFF. The full variable domain, rest sourced from reference TRBV19 and TRBJ1-1, is DGGITQSPKYLFRKEGQNVTLSCEQNLNHDAMYWYRQDPGQGLRLIYYSQIVNDFQKGDIAEGYSVSREKKESFPLTVTSAQKNPTAFYLCASSIYGAADDTEAFFGQGTRLTVV.

The rearrangement links TRBV9 to TRBJ2-1; 7 bases agree with TRBD2. Germline V gives CDR1 SGDLS, CDR2 YYNGEE. CDR3 length: 13 amino acids. V gave up 0 bases and J gave up 15 bases; unmatched junction bases: 9. The CDR3 nucleotides read TGTGCCAGCAGCGTAGGGGTAGCGGGCCCGCCGTTCTTC. This codes for CASSVGVAGPPFF. Drawing the rest from reference TRBV9 and TRBJ2-1, the complete variable domain is DSGVTQTPKHLITATGQRVTLRCSPRSGDLSVYWYQQSLDQGLQFLIQYYNGEERAKGNILERFSAQQFPDLHSELNLSSLELGDSALYFCASSVGVAGPPFFGPGTRLTVL.

The chain combines TRBV19 with TRBJ1-4; D may be TRBD1 (6 bases). The ends were cut back, 4 bases at V and 8 bases at J, with 14 bases in the middle. The CDR3 runs 14 residues. Germline CDR1 and CDR2: LNHDA and SQIVND (reference sequence). CDR3 bases: TGTGCCAGTAGTAAGGGGGGGCTCGAAGAAAAACTGTTTTTT. As protein: CASSKGGLEEKLFF.

This chain connects TRBV30 to TRBJ2-3; 8 bases agree with TRBD2. V was pared by 2 bases and J by 5 bases, with 6 bases of the junction left unmatched. This CDR3 is 14 amino acids long. CDR1 and CDR2 from the germline V gene are GTSNPN and SVGIG (reference sequence). Written as DNA, the CDR3 is TGTGCCTGGAGTACGGGACTAGAAAGAGATACGCAGTATTTT. Translating it yields CAWSTGLERDTQYF. The variable domain in full, with the rest retrieved from reference TRBV30 and TRBJ2-3, is SQTIHQWPATLVQPVGSPLSLECTVEGTSNPNLYWYRQAAGRGLQLLFYSVGIGQISSEVPQNLSASRPQDRQFILSSKKLLLSDSGFYLCAWSTGLERDTQYFGPGTRLTVL.

This clone appeared many times. V is TRBV2 and J is TRBJ2-7, with 10 bases that match TRBD2. Unmatched junction bases numbered 4, after V lost 5 bases and J lost 0 bases. CDR3 length: 15 residues. Germline CDR1 and CDR2: SNHLY and FYNNEI. CDR3 coding DNA: TGTGCCAGCAGTTCTAGCGGGGGAGTCTCCTACGAGCAGTACTTC. This translates into CASSSSGGVSYEQYF.

The rearrangement uses TRBV5-4 and TRBJ2-2; 14 bases fit TRBD2. Looked up from germline, CDR1 is SGHNT and CDR2 is YYREEE (reference sequence). The CDR3 consists of 16 residues. The V segment lost 4 bases and the J segment 4 bases; nucleotides outside the gene matches: 3. Here the CDR3 DNA reads TGTGCCAGCAGCCCCGGACTAGCGGGGGGCACCGGGGAGCTGTTTTTT. Its protein product is CASSPGLAGGTGELFF.

The chain couples TRBV18 to TRBJ2-3; D is perhaps TRBD1 (5 bases). V lost 5 bases and J 3 bases, leaving 6 bases between the germline ends. CDR3 length: 12 amino acids. From germline, CDR1 is KGHSH and CDR2 LQKENI. Here the CDR3 reads CASSAGTDTQYF. The CDR3 DNA reads as TGTGCCAGCTCAGCAGGGACAGATACGCAGTATTTT.

The chain joins TRBV18 to TRBJ2-7, with 8 bases that match TRBD2. The CDR3 runs 15 residues. Trimming cost V 0 bases and J 3 bases; bases outside gene matches: 4. Germline CDR1 reads KGHSH; CDR2 reads LQKENI. The CDR3 DNA follows: TGTGCCAGCTCACCACCGTCAAGCGGGAGCTACGAGCAGTACTTC. Residues: CASSPPSSGSYEQYF.